Only one count was recorded for the clone carrying this TCR beta chain. The sample belongs to a study of shared clonotypes between healthy human individuals. Repertoires were generated with immunoSEQ multiplex PCR, while TCRdb's copy carries only in-frame clones and drops some. The table includes roughly 2.2 million clones, 85% to 95% detected once. The germline V gene encodes CDR1 SGHAT and CDR2 FQNNGV. The V end lost 0 bases, the J end lost 6 bases, and 9 bases lay between the germline ends. The CDR3 contains 14 residues. The sample was naive CD4+ T cells from PBMCs. Specified subset: CD45RA+ positively selected. This sequence joins TRBV11-2 and TRBJ2-1, with D unresolved. The clonotype comes from a man between 18 and 29 years old in good health. Some clones in this sample may be carry-over from other donors' samples. The CDR3 sequence is CASSLDGPGNEQFF. CDR3 coding DNA: TGTGCCAGCAGCTTAGATGGTCCGGGCAATGAGCAGTTCTTC.